The rows below give T cell receptor beta chains drawn from one sample of a study of PD-1 blockade in classical Hodgkin lymphoma. Profiled with immunoSEQ multiplex PCR; TCRdb holds only in-frame clones, not every one. Of about 30,000 clones in the sample, roughly nine tenths were seen once. Specimen: CD4+ T cells from blood. The receptors were gathered from a human donor with classical Hodgkin lymphoma. Each CDR3 is given with its conserved first and last residue. Fields, in order: clone size, J gene, V gene, D gene, CDR3 DNA, CDR3 protein. The D gene is left open where the match is weak. Clone size appears in some rows only: once, few, many, or a class for an expanded clone.

- | TRBJ2-1 | TRBV29-1 | - | TGCAGCGTGATACAGGGGGCGGGGGGCGATGAGCAGTTCTTC | CSVIQGAGGDEQFF
- | TRBJ2-2 | TRBV10-1 | TRBD1 | TGCGCCAGCAGTCCGGACAGGGGAGTCACCGGGGAGCTGTTTTTT | CASSPDRGVTGELFF
- | TRBJ1-1 | TRBV28 | - | TGTGCCAGCATTAAGGGGGGGAGCGGCACTGAAGCTTTCTTT | CASIKGGSGTEAFF
- | TRBJ2-7 | TRBV10-1 | TRBD2 | TGCGCCAGCAGCCGGACTAGCGGGGATAGCTCCTACGAGCAGTACTTC | CASSRTSGDSSYEQYF
few | TRBJ1-1 | TRBV19 | TRBD1 | TGTGCCAGCAGGGGGCTGGGGACTGAAGCTTTCTTT | CASRGLGTEAFF
- | TRBJ2-1 | TRBV7-2 | - | TGTGCCAGCAGCCTTGCGGCAGCCAGCTCCTACAATGAGCAGTTCTTC | CASSLAAASSYNEQFF
- | TRBJ1-2 | TRBV27 | - | TGTGCCAGCAGCCCCTCGGGGAACTATGGCTACACCTTC | CASSPSGNYGYTF
- | TRBJ1-2 | TRBV6-5 | - | TGTGCCAGCAAAGGTCAGGAGCACTATGGCTACACCTTC | CASKGQEHYGYTF
- | TRBJ1-2 | TRBV7-2 | TRBD1 | TGTGCCAGCAGCTCGAGCCCGGGGACAGGGGGCTTTGGCTACACCTTC | CASSSSPGTGGFGYTF
- | TRBJ1-2 | TRBV7-2 | - | TGTGCCAGCAGCCCCTCCCCCCTACGGGGCGGGAGCTATGGCTACACCTTC | CASSPSPLRGGSYGYTF
- | TRBJ2-3 | TRBV5-5 | - | TGTGCCAGCAGGTCGACCGGGACCACCCCAGATACGCAGTATTTT | CASRSTGTTPDTQYF
- | TRBJ1-4 | TRBV6-1 | - | TGTGCCAGCAGTGAGGGCTGGGTGACTAATGAAAAACTGTTTTTT | CASSEGWVTNEKLFF
- | TRBJ2-7 | TRBV5-1 | - | TGCGCCAGCAGCGTAGGTACGGGGGCTTCCTACGAGCAGTACTTC | CASSVGTGASYEQYF
- | TRBJ2-3 | TRBV2 | - | TGTGCCAGCAGTGAGACCGGGAGCACAGATACGCAGTATTTT | CASSETGSTDTQYF
- | TRBJ2-1 | TRBV7-9 | TRBD2 | TGTGCCAGCAGCTTAGGGCCTAGCGGGAGGGCTCCAAATGAGCAGTTCTTC | CASSLGPSGRAPNEQFF
- | TRBJ2-5 | TRBV9 | TRBD2 | TGTGCCAGCAGCGACGGGACTAGCGTTGAGTCCCAGTACTTC | CASSDGTSVESQYF
- | TRBJ1-3 | TRBV5-1 | - | TGCGCCAGCAGCTTGGATCGGCGGAGAGGTGAAAACACCATATATTTT | CASSLDRRRGENTIYF
- | TRBJ1-1 | TRBV7-3 | - | TGTGCCAGCAGCTTAGGGGCCACGAACACTGAAGCTTTCTTT | CASSLGATNTEAFF
- | TRBJ1-1 | TRBV9 | - | TGTGCCAGCAGCGTAGGGGCGAAGAGGAACACTGAAGCTTTCTTT | CASSVGAKRNTEAFF
- | TRBJ2-5 | TRBV7-6 | - | TGTGCCAGCAGAGAGACCGGGGAGACCCAGTACTTC | CASRETGETQYF
- | TRBJ2-4 | TRBV28 | - | TGTGCCAGCAGTTTAGCCAGCAGCCCAAACATTCAGTACTTC | CASSLASSPNIQYF
- | TRBJ2-2 | TRBV28 | - | TGTGCCAGCAGTTTACCCCCCACCGGGGAGCTGTTTTTT | CASSLPPTGELFF
- | TRBJ2-1 | TRBV5-6 | - | TGTGCCAGCAGCTTGGCAGGGCTCTGGTTCTTC | CASSLAGLWFF
- | TRBJ2-3 | TRBV9 | TRBD2 | TGTGCCAGCAGCGTTAGCGGGAGGAGCACAGATACGCAGTATTTT | CASSVSGRSTDTQYF
- | TRBJ1-4 | TRBV6-1 | - | TGTGCCAGCAGTGAAGCGTGGCCTATCAAAAATGAAAAACTGTTTTTT | CASSEAWPIKNEKLFF
- | TRBJ2-2 | TRBV6-5 | - | TGTGCCAGCAGTTACTCGGGGGTCGGGACCGGGGAGCTGTTTTTT | CASSYSGVGTGELFF
- | TRBJ2-1 | TRBV19 | - | TGTGCCAGTAGTATAGCCCCCCAGGCCCCTGAGCAGTTCTTC | CASSIAPQAPEQFF
once | TRBJ1-4 | TRBV7-8 | TRBD1 | TGTGCCAGCAGCCGAGGGGGGAACAGGGGTGGCGAAAAACTGTTTTTT | CASSRGGNRGGEKLFF
- | TRBJ2-3 | TRBV5-1 | TRBD1 | TGCGCCAGCAGCCATCCCGGGACAGAGAGCACAGATACGCAGTATTTT | CASSHPGTESTDTQYF
once | TRBJ2-5 | TRBV18 | - | TGTGCCAGCTCACCACGACCGGAGACCCAGTACTTC | CASSPRPETQYF
few | TRBJ1-5 | TRBV6-5 | - | TGTGCCAGCAACACTGGCAGGGGACTGGGGCAGCCCCAGCATTTT | CASNTGRGLGQPQHF
- | TRBJ2-7 | TRBV19 | - | TGTGCCAGTAGTATAATCGGATCCTACGAGCAGTACTTC | CASSIIGSYEQYF
- | TRBJ1-1 | TRBV6-5 | - | TGTGCCAGCAGTTTACGACCGGAGATGAACACTGAAGCTTTCTTT | CASSLRPEMNTEAFF
- | TRBJ2-1 | TRBV18 | - | TGTGCCAGCTCACCATCGTCAGATGAGCAGTTCTTC | CASSPSSDEQFF
once | TRBJ2-5 | TRBV9 | TRBD1 | TGTGCCAGCAGCGCTTATCCGGGACAGGGTGGAGAGACCCAGTACTTC | CASSAYPGQGGETQYF
- | TRBJ2-5 | TRBV19 | TRBD1 | TGTGCCAGTAGTATGACAGGGGGGGACCAGTACTTC | CASSMTGGDQYF
- | TRBJ2-1 | TRBV27 | TRBD1 | TGTGCCAGCAGGCCGGGACAGGGTCGTCGTAGGGAGTTCTTC | CASRPGQGRRREFF
- | TRBJ2-4 | TRBV28 | - | TGTGCCAGCAGTTTAGGCACGAGGCTGCGAGGGGCCAAAAACATTCAGTACTTC | CASSLGTRLRGAKNIQYF
- | TRBJ2-3 | TRBV5-6 | TRBD2 | TGTGCCAGCAGGGAAGCCGGGACTAGCGGGACGTATTTT | CASREAGTSGTYF
- | TRBJ1-2 | TRBV4-2 | TRBD1 | TGTGCCAGCAGCCAAGTTCCGGGACAGGGGGCGCAGTTTAATGGCTACACCTTC | CASSQVPGQGAQFNGYTF
- | TRBJ1-4 | TRBV30 | TRBD1 | TGTGCCTTGGAGCCCCCGGGACAGCGGAGGATGGAAAAACTGTTTTTT | CALEPPGQRRMEKLFF
- | TRBJ1-1 | TRBV6-1 | TRBD1 | TGTGCCAGCAGTGATAGAACAGGGGGCGCGAGTACTGAAGCTTTCTTT | CASSDRTGGASTEAFF
- | TRBJ2-1 | TRBV6-6 | TRBD2 | TGTGCCAGCAGCTTGAGCGGGAGAAGCAATGAGCAGTTCTTC | CASSLSGRSNEQFF
- | TRBJ2-1 | TRBV6-1 | TRBD1 | TGTGCCAGCAGTGTATCCAGGGGGCCGTACAATGAGCAGTTCTTC | CASSVSRGPYNEQFF
- | TRBJ1-1 | TRBV11-2 | - | TGTGCCAGCAGCTTAGTAGGGAACACTGAAGCTTTCTTT | CASSLVGNTEAFF
few | TRBJ1-5 | TRBV7-9 | - | TGTGCCAGCAGCTTGGGACCAACGCCCCAGCATTTT | CASSLGPTPQHF
- | TRBJ1-5 | TRBV6-5 | - | TGTGCCAGCAGTCGACGCATCAATCAGCCCCAGCATTTT | CASSRRINQPQHF